This T cell receptor (beta chain) was obtained from a study of memory CD4+ T cells and cytomegalovirus serostatus. Study in general: Donors were healthy Belgian adults, several CMV seropositive and 20 to 25 seronegative. General study results and limits: Suggested: most of the CMV-linked TCR signature lies in CD4+ memory cells. Of roughly 180 reported CMV TCRbeta sequences, around 62 were found in memory CD4+ repertoires.

The length of the CDR3 is 14 residues. Trimming took 0 bases from V and 8 from J, leaving 16 bases between them. Germline V gene data show CDR1 as GTSNPN and CDR2 as SVGIG (reference sequence). The sort gate was single viable CD3+CD4+CD8-CD45RO+ cells for memory CD4+ T cells. A note on this clone: Its antigen is not known.

This table comes from immunoSEQ multiplex PCR, and its TCRdb copy is limited to in-frame clones, with some not included. Of approximately 40,000 clones listed, around 80% are singletons. The chain joins TRBV30 to TRBJ1-2; no reliable D call. The sequence derives from an adult in good health and CMV-seronegative. Sequenced sample: memory CD4+ T cells from blood. The CDR3 spells CAWSVLVGSSGYTF. CDR3 sequence (DNA): TGTGCCTGGAGTGTACTAGTAGGGAGCAGCGGCTACACCTTC.